This T cell receptor (beta chain) was captured in a study of blood T cell repertoires in COVID-19. Study details: Material from acute and convalescent COVID-19 was sourced from the United States, Italy and Spain. T cells, B-cell-depleted T cells, or PBMCs supplied cDNA or gDNA.

Authors' processing steps: Amplified reference gene primers provided the basis for estimating nucleated cell counts. Using immunoSEQ multiplex PCR, the repertoire was profiled, and TCRdb retains in-frame clones only, with some absent. The V and J calls and clone size come from that table; D and trimming were worked out from the DNA. The table lists about 60,000 clones, around 85% of them singletons. There are 16 residues in the CDR3. The V segment lost 5 bases and the J segment 10 bases; nucleotides outside the gene matches: 12. Germline lookup yields CDR1 SGHTA and CDR2 FQGNSA. The V call is TRBV7-2, the J call TRBJ1-6, with TRBD1 matching 9 bases. This receptor was taken from a woman between 65 and 79 years old with acute or convalescent COVID-19. The sample taken for sequencing was peripheral blood. CDR3 coding DNA: TGTGCCAGCAGCCACGAGCTAAGGACAGGGGTCTCACCCCTCCACTTT. It encodes CASSHELRTGVSPLHF. Based on the CDR3 plus reference TRBV7-2 and TRBJ1-6, the full variable domain is GAGVSQSPSNKVTEKGKDVELRCDPISGHTALYWYRQSLGQGLEFLIYFQGNSAPDKSGLPSDRFSAERTGGSVSTLTIQRTQQEDSAVYLCASSHELRTGVSPLHFGNGTRLTVT.